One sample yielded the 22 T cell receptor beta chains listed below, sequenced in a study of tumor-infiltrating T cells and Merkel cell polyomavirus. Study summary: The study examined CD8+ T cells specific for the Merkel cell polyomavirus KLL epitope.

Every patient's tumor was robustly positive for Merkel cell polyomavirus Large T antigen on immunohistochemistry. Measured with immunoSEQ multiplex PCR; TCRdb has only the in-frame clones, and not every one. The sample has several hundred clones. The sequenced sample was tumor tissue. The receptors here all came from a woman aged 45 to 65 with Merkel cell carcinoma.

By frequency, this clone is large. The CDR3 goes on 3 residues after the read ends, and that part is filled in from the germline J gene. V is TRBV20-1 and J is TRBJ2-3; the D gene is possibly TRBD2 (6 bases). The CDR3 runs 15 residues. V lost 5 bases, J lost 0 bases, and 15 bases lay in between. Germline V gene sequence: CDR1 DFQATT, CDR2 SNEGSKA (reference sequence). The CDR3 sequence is CSASGPAGSTDTQYF. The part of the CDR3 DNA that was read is TGCAGTGCTTCCGGACCCGCGGGGAGCACAGATACG.

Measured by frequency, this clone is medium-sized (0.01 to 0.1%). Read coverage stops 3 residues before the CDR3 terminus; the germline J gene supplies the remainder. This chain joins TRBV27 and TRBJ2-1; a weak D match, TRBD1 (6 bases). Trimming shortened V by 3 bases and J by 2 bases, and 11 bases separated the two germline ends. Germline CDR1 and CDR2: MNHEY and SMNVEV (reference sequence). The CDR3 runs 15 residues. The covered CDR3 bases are TGTGCCAGCAGTTTGAACAGGGAGACCTACAATGAG. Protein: CASSLNRETYNE. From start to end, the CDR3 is CASSLNRETYNEQFF.

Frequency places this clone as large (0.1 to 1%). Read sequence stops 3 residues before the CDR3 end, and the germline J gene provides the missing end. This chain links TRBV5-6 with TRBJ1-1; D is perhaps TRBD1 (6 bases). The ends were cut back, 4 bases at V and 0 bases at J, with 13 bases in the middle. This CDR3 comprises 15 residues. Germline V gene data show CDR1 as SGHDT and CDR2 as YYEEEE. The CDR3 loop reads CASSRDRPLNTEAFF. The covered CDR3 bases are TGTGCCAGCAGCCGAGACAGGCCCCTGAACACTGAA.

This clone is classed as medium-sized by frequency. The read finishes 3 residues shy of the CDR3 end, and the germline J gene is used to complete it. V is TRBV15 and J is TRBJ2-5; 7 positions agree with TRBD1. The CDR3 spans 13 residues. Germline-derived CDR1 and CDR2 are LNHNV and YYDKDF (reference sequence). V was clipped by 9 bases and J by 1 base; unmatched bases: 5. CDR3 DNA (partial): TGTGCCACAAGACAGGGTATCCAAGAGACC. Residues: CATRQGIQET. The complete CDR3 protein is CATRQGIQETQYF.

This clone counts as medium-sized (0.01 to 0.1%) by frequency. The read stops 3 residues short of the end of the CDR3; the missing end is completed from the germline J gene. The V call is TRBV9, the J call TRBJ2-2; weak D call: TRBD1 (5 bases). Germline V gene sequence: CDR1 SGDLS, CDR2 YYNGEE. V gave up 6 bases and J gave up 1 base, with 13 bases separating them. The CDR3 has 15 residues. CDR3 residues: CASTLGQVNTGELFF. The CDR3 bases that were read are TGTGCCAGCACGTTGGGGCAGGTGAACACCGGGGAG. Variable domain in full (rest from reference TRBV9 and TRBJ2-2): DSGVTQTPKHLITATGQRVTLRCSPRSGDLSVYWYQQSLDQGLQFLIQYYNGEERAKGNILERFSAQQFPDLHSELNLSSLELGDSALYFCASTLGQVNTGELFFGEGSRLTVL.

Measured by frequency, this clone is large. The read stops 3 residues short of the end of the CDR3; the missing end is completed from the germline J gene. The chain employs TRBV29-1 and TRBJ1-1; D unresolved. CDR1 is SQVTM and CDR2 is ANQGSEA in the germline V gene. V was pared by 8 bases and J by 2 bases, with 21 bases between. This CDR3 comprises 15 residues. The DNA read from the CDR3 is TGCAGCACTTTGCCCGCAAGGAGGGTAAACACTGAA. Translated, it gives CSTLPARRVNTE. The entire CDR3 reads CSTLPARRVNTEAFF. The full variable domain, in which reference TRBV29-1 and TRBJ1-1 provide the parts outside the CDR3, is SAVISQKPSRDICQRGTSLTIQCQVDSQVTMMFWYRQQPGQSLTLIATANQGSEATYESGFVIDKFPISRPNLTFSTLTVSNMSPEDSSIYLCSTLPARRVNTEAFFGQGTRLTVV.

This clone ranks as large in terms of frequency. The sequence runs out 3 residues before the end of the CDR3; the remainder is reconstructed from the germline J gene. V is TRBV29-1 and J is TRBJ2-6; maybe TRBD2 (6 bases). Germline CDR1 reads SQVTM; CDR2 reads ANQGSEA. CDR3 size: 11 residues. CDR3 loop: CSVEDGTLLTF. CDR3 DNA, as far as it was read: TGCAGCGTTGAGGATGGGACTCTC.

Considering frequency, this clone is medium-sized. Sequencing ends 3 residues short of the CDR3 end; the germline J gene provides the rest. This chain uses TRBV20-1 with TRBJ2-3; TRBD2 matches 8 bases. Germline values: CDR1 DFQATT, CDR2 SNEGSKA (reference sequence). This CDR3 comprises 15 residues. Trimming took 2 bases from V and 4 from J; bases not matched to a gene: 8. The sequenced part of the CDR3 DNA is TGCAGTGCTAGAAATCCGGGGGGGCCGTCAGATACG. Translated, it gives CSARNPGGPSDT. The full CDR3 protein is CSARNPGGPSDTQYF.

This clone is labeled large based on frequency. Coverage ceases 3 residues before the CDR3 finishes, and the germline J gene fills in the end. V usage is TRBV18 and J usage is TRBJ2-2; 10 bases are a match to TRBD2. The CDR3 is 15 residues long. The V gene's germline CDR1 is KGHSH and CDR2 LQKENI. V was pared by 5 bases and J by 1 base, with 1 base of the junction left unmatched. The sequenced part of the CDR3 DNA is TGTGCCAGCTCATGGACTAGCGGGAACACCGGGGAG. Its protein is CASSWTSGNTGE. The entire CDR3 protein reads CASSWTSGNTGELFF.

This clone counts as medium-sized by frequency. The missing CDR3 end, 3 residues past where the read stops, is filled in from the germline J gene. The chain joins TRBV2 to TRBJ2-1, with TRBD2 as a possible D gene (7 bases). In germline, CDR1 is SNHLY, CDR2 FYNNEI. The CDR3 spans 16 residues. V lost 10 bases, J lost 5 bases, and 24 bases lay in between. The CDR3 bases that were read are TGTGCCACCCGAGGGGGGGGAGCGGGACTTCACAATGAG. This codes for CATRGGGAGLHNE. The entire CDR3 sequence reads CATRGGGAGLHNEQFF.

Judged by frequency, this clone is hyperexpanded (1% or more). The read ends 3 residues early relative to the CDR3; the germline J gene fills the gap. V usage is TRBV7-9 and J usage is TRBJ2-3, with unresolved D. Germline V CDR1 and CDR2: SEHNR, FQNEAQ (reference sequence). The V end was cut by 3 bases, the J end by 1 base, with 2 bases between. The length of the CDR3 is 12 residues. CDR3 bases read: TGTGCCAGCAGCTTCGGCACAGATACG. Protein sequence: CASSFGTDT. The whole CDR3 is CASSFGTDTQYF.

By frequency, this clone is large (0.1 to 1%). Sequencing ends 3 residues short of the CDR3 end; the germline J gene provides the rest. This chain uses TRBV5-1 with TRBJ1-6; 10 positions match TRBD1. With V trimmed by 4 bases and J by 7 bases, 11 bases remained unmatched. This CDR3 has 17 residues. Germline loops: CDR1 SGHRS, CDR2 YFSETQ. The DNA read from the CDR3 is TGCGCCAGCAGCGGTGGACAGGGGGTGATTGGGAATTCACCC. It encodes CASSGGQGVIGNSP. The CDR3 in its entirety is CASSGGQGVIGNSPLHF.

CDR3 sequence reads: CASPLGLAGESYEQYF. CDR3 bases read: TGTGCCAGTCCCCTAGGGCTAGCGGGGGAGTCTTACGAG. V usage is TRBV19 and J usage is TRBJ2-7, with 10 bases identical to TRBD2. The CDR3 end falls 3 residues outside the read, so it is completed with the germline J gene. The J segment lost 4 bases and the V segment lost 8 bases, leaving 14 bases of the junction unmatched. Per the germline V gene, CDR1 is LNHDA and CDR2 is SQIVND (reference sequence). The CDR3 is 16 amino acids. The whole variable domain, remainder taken from reference TRBV19 and TRBJ2-7, is DGGITQSPKYLFRKEGQNVTLSCEQNLNHDAMYWYRQDPGQGLRLIYYSQIVNDFQKGDIAEGYSVSREKKESFPLTVTSAQKNPTAFYLCASPLGLAGESYEQYFGPGTRLTVT.

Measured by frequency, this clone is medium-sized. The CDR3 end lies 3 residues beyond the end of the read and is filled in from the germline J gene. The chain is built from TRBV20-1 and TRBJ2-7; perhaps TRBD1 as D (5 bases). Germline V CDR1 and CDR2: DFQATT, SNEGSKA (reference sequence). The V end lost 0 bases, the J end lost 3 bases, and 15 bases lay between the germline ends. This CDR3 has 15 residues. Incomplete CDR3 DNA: TGCAGTGCTAGAGAGGTCCAGGGCTATAGCTACGAG. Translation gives CSAREVQGYSYE. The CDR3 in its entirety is CSAREVQGYSYEQYF.

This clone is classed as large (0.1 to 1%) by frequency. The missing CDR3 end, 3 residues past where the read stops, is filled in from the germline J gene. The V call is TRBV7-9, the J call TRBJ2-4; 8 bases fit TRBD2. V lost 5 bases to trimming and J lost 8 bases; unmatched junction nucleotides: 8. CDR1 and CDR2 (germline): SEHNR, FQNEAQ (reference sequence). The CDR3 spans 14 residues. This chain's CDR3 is CASSPLGRGDIQYF. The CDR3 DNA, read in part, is TGTGCCAGCAGCCCCTTAGGGCGGGGGGACATT. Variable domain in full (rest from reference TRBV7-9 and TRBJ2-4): DTGVSQNPRHKITKRGQNVTFRCDPISEHNRLYWYRQTLGQGPEFLTYFQNEAQLEKSRLLSDRFSAERPKGSFSTLEIQRTEQGDSAMYLCASSPLGRGDIQYFGAGTRLSVL.

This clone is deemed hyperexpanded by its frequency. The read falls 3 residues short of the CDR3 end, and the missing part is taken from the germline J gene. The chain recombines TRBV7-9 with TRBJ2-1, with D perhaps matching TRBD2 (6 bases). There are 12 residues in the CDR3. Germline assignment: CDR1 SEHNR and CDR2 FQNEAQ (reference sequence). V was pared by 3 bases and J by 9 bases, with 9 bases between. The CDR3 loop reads CASSFGTFEQFF. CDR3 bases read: TGTGCCAGCAGCTTTGGGACTTTTGAG.

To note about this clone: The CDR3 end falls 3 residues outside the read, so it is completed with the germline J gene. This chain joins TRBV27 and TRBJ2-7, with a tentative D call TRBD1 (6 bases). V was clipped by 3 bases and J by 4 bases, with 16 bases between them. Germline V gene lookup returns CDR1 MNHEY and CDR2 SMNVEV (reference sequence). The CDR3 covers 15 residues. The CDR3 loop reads CASSFSQGMKYEQYF. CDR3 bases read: TGTGCCAGCAGTTTTTCACAGGGTATGAAGTACGAG.

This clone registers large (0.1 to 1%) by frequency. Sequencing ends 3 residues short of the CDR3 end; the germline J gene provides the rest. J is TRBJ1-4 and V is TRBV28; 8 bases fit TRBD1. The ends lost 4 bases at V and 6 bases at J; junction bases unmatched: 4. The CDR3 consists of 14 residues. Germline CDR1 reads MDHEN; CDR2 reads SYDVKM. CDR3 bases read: TGTGCCAGCAGTTCCAGGGGGCGATATGAAAAA. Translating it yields CASSSRGRYEK. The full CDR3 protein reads CASSSRGRYEKLFF.

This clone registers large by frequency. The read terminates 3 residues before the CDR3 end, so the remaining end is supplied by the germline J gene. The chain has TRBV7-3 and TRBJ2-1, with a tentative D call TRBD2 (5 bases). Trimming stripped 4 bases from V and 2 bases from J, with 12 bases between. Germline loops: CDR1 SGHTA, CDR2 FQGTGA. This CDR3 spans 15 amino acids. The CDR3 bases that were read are TGTGCCAGCAGCTCGACGGGGTATACCTACAATGAG. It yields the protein CASSSTGYTYNE. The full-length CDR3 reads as CASSSTGYTYNEQFF.

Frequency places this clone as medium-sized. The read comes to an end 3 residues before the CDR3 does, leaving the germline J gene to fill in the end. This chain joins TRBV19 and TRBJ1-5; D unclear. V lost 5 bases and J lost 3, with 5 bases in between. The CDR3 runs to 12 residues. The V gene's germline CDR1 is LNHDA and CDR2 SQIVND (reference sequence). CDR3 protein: CASSPVNQPQHF. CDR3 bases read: TGTGCCAGTAGTCCTGTCAATCAGCCC.

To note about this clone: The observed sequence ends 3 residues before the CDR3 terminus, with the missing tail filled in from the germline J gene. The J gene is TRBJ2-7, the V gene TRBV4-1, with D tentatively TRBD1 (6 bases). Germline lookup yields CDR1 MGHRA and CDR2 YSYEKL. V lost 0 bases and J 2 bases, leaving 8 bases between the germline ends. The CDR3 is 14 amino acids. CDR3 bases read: TGCGCCAGCAGCCAAGACAGGGGACCCTACGAG. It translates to CASSQDRGPYE. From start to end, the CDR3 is CASSQDRGPYEQYF.

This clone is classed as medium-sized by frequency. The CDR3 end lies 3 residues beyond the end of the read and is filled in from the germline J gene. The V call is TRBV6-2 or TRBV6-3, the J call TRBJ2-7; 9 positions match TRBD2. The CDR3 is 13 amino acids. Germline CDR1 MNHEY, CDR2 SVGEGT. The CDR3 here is CAAGREGRNEQYF. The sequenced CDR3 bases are TGTGCTGCGGGGCGGGAGGGCCGGAACGAG.